The rows below give T cell receptor beta chains drawn from one sample of a study of shared clonotypes between healthy human individuals. Using immunoSEQ multiplex PCR, the repertoire was profiled, and TCRdb retains in-frame clones only, with some absent. The table lists 550,000 to 650,000 clones, around 96% of them singletons. Specimen: naive CD8+ T cells sorted from blood. The receptors derive from a young woman in good health. CDR3s include the opening cysteine and the closing phenylalanine or tryptophan. The D gene is left open where the match is weak. Clone size is given for some rows only: seen once, a few or many times, or a class if the clone is expanded.

j_call: TRBJ2-7; clone_size: NA; v_call: TRBV6-6; d_call: NA; cdr3_aa: CASSYDERPTYEQYF; cdr3_nt: TGTGCCAGCAGTTACGACGAGCGCCCGACCTACGAGCAGTACTTC
j_call: TRBJ1-2; clone_size: NA; v_call: TRBV2; d_call: TRBD1; cdr3_aa: CASSESGQGMSGYTF; cdr3_nt: TGTGCCAGCAGTGAAAGTGGACAGGGGATGTCTGGCTACACCTTC
j_call: TRBJ1-2; clone_size: few; v_call: TRBV19; d_call: TRBD1; cdr3_aa: CASRLQGVHGYTF; cdr3_nt: TGTGCCAGTAGGCTACAGGGGGTTCATGGCTACACCTTC
j_call: TRBJ2-2; clone_size: NA; v_call: TRBV28; d_call: TRBD2; cdr3_aa: CASSYPQQRENTGELFF; cdr3_nt: TGTGCCAGCAGTTACCCCCAGCAGCGGGAAAACACCGGGGAGCTGTTTTTT
j_call: TRBJ2-5; clone_size: once; v_call: TRBV27; d_call: TRBD2; cdr3_aa: CASSIGTSGSGTQYF; cdr3_nt: TGTGCCAGCTCCATCGGGACTAGCGGCTCTGGGACCCAGTACTTC
j_call: TRBJ1-2; clone_size: NA; v_call: TRBV29-1; d_call: NA; cdr3_aa: CSVDRGYGYTF; cdr3_nt: TGCAGCGTCGACAGAGGCTATGGCTACACCTTC
j_call: TRBJ2-7; clone_size: NA; v_call: TRBV7-2; d_call: TRBD2; cdr3_aa: CASSYGLAGTYEQYF; cdr3_nt: TGTGCCAGCAGCTACGGACTAGCGGGAACCTACGAGCAGTACTTC
j_call: TRBJ1-2; clone_size: NA; v_call: TRBV28; d_call: NA; cdr3_aa: CASSLWGGKGYTF; cdr3_nt: TGTGCCAGCAGCCTCTGGGGGGGTAAAGGCTACACCTTC
j_call: TRBJ2-7; clone_size: once; v_call: TRBV5-6; d_call: NA; cdr3_aa: CASSLSGEGFFEQYF; cdr3_nt: TGTGCCAGCAGCTTGTCGGGTGAGGGGTTCTTCGAGCAGTACTTC
j_call: TRBJ2-5; clone_size: once; v_call: TRBV27; d_call: TRBD2; cdr3_aa: CASSLGLGYQETQYF; cdr3_nt: TGTGCCAGCAGTCTAGGACTAGGGTACCAAGAGACCCAGTACTTC
j_call: TRBJ2-1; clone_size: NA; v_call: TRBV5-4; d_call: TRBD1; cdr3_aa: CASSSGAGTGNEQFF; cdr3_nt: TGTGCCAGCAGCTCGGGGGCCGGGACAGGGAATGAGCAGTTCTTC
j_call: TRBJ2-3; clone_size: NA; v_call: TRBV27; d_call: NA; cdr3_aa: CASSPGTSRRDTQYF; cdr3_nt: TGTGCCAGCAGTCCCGGGACTTCCCGCAGGGATACGCAGTATTTT
j_call: TRBJ2-3; clone_size: NA; v_call: TRBV4-1; d_call: NA; cdr3_aa: CASSQVTFLDTQYF; cdr3_nt: TGCGCCAGCAGCCAAGTTACTTTTCTAGATACGCAGTATTTT
j_call: TRBJ2-7; clone_size: NA; v_call: TRBV7-9; d_call: NA; cdr3_aa: CASTPSGSYEQYF; cdr3_nt: TGTGCCAGCACCCCCTCCGGATCCTACGAGCAGTACTTC
j_call: TRBJ2-7; clone_size: NA; v_call: TRBV7-9; d_call: NA; cdr3_aa: CASSPFQGPTYEQYF; cdr3_nt: TGTGCCAGCAGCCCCTTTCAGGGCCCAACCTACGAGCAGTACTTC
j_call: TRBJ2-7; clone_size: NA; v_call: TRBV28; d_call: NA; cdr3_aa: CASLAAGPYEQYF; cdr3_nt: TGTGCCAGCCTGGCAGCGGGCCCCTACGAGCAGTACTTC
j_call: TRBJ2-1; clone_size: NA; v_call: TRBV15; d_call: TRBD2; cdr3_aa: CATSVTSGSLYEQFF; cdr3_nt: TGTGCCACCAGCGTGACTAGCGGGAGTCTGTATGAGCAGTTCTTC
j_call: TRBJ2-7; clone_size: NA; v_call: TRBV5-1; d_call: NA; cdr3_aa: CASREDYFPSYEQYF; cdr3_nt: TGCGCCAGCAGGGAAGACTATTTCCCTTCCTACGAGCAGTACTTC
j_call: TRBJ2-2; clone_size: NA; v_call: TRBV9; d_call: NA; cdr3_aa: CASSPLGGMVTGELFF; cdr3_nt: TGTGCCAGCAGCCCCTTAGGGGGGATGGTCACCGGGGAGCTGTTTTTT
j_call: TRBJ2-3; clone_size: NA; v_call: TRBV27; d_call: TRBD2; cdr3_aa: CASSPLISAGGPDTQYF; cdr3_nt: TGTGCCAGCAGTCCCCTTATTAGTGCGGGAGGGCCCGATACGCAGTATTTT
j_call: TRBJ1-1; clone_size: NA; v_call: TRBV9; d_call: NA; cdr3_aa: CASSVGTVKDMNTEAFF; cdr3_nt: TGTGCCAGCAGCGTAGGGACAGTAAAAGACATGAACACTGAAGCTTTCTTT
j_call: TRBJ2-1; clone_size: NA; v_call: TRBV2; d_call: TRBD2; cdr3_aa: CASSGTSGRHEQFF; cdr3_nt: TGTGCCAGCAGCGGGACTAGCGGGAGACATGAGCAGTTCTTC
j_call: TRBJ1-5; clone_size: NA; v_call: TRBV27; d_call: TRBD1; cdr3_aa: CASSMTGVGQPQHF; cdr3_nt: TGTGCCAGCAGTATGACAGGGGTGGGTCAGCCCCAGCATTTT
j_call: TRBJ1-1; clone_size: NA; v_call: TRBV2; d_call: NA; cdr3_aa: CASSEGGGQGRAFF; cdr3_nt: TGTGCCAGCAGTGAAGGGGGTGGGCAGGGTCGGGCTTTCTTT
j_call: TRBJ2-1; clone_size: NA; v_call: TRBV18; d_call: NA; cdr3_aa: CASSPPTAPLYNEQFF; cdr3_nt: TGTGCCAGCTCACCACCGACAGCTCCCCTCTACAATGAGCAGTTCTTC